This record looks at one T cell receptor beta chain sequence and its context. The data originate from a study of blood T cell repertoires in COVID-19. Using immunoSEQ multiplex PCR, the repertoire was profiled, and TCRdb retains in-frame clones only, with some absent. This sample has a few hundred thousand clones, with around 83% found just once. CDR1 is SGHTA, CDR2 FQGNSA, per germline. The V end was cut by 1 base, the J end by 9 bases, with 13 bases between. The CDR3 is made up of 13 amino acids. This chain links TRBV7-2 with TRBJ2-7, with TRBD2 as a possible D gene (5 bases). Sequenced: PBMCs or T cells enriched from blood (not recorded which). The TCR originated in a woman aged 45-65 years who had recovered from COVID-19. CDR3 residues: CASSLDGARGQYF. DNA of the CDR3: TGTGCCAGCAGCTTAGATGGCGCCCGGGGGCAGTACTTC.